A single T cell receptor beta chain is shown here with its context. Antigen specificity is unknown. Read data end 3 residues before the CDR3 end; the end is taken from the germline J gene. This CDR3 comprises 15 residues. Between the trimmed V and J ends, which lost 4 bases and 0 bases, there was a span of 10 bases. In germline, CDR1 is LNHDA, CDR2 SQIVND (reference sequence). Measured with immunoSEQ multiplex PCR; TCRdb has only the in-frame clones, and not every one. The repertoire shows approximately 24,000 clones; the top ten hold 3.5% to 5%. The data stem from a study of Tregs in tolerant kidney transplant recipients. The study's findings and limits: Validation in larger populations is needed because few patients were studied. Tregs expanded with activated donor B cells seemed most donor-specific.

The nonmyeloablative bone marrow transplants came from related graft donors, with transient mixed chimerism. The material was CD4+ T cells from blood (PBMCs), obtained 6 months after the transplant. The V and J genes are TRBV19 and TRBJ2-4, with a possible D match to TRBD2 (5 bases). The receptor was isolated from a human patient who received a combined kidney and bone marrow transplant. Part of the T cells may come from the graft donor. This CDR3 is CASSSTGLAKNIQYF. CDR3 DNA (partial): TGTGCCAGTAGTAGCACGGGGTTAGCCAAAAACATT. The complete variable domain, with remaining parts taken from reference TRBV19 and TRBJ2-4, reads DGGITQSPKYLFRKEGQNVTLSCEQNLNHDAMYWYRQDPGQGLRLIYYSQIVNDFQKGDIAEGYSVSREKKESFPLTVTSAQKNPTAFYLCASSSTGLAKNIQYFGAGTRLSVL.